The following is a T cell receptor (beta chain) sequence with its context. Antigen specificity is unknown. CDR1 is MDHEN, CDR2 SYDVKM, per germline. CDR3 length: 16 amino acids. The germline V and J ends were trimmed by 4 bases and 7 bases, with 19 bases remaining between them. The PCR employed 60 Vbeta primers together with 13 Jbeta primers. Sequencing was performed with immunoSEQ multiplex PCR; in TCRdb, only in-frame clones are kept and a portion is missing. The sample table includes approximately 120,000 clones. These data come from a study of cytomegalovirus exposure and HLA in healthy donors. The study, taken as a whole, reports: Most subjects had HLA-A and HLA-B alleles reportedly predicted accurately by TCR beta sequences. Several of the most significant clusters were apparently associated with common viral pathogens in a later analysis.

This sequence was found in a woman aged 55-70 years in good health and CMV-seronegative. This sequence joins TRBV28 and TRBJ1-4, with TRBD1 as a possible D gene (6 bases). Sequencing was done on a sample of PBMCs. CDR3 sequence (DNA): TGTGCCAGCAGTTCAGACCGGACAGCTCCTCGTGAAAAACTGTTTTTT. As protein: CASSSDRTAPREKLFF.